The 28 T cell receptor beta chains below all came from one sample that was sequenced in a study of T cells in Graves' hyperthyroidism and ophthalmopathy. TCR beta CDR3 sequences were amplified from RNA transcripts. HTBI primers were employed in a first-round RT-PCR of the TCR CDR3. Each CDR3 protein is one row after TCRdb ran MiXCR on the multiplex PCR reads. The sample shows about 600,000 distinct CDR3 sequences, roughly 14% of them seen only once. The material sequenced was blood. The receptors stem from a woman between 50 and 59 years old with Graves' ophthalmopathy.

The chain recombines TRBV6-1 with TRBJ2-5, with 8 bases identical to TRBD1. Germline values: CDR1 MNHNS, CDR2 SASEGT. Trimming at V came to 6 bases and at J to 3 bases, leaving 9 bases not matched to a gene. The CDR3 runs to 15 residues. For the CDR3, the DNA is TGTGCCAGCAGGGCCTGGGGGACAGGCGAAGAGACCCAGTACTTC. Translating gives CASRAWGTGEETQYF.

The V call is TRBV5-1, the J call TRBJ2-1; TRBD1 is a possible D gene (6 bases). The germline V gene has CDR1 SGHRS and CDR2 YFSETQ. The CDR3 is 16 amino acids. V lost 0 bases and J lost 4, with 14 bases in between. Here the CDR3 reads CASSLARSQGYNEQFF. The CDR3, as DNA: TGCGCCAGCAGCTTGGCCCGTTCACAGGGATACAATGAGCAGTTCTTC.

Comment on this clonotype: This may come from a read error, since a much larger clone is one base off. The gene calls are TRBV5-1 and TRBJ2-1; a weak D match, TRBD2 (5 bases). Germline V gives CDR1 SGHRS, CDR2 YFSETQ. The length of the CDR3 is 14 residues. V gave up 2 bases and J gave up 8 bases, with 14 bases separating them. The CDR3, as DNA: TGCGCCAGCAGCTTCCGAGGACTTATTGATGAGCAGTTCTTC. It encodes CASSFRGLIDEQFF.

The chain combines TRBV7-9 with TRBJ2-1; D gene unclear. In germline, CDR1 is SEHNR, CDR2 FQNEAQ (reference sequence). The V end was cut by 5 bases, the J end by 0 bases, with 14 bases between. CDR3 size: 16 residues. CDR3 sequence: CASSPRASSSYNEQFF. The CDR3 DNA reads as TGTGCCAGCAGCCCAAGAGCCAGCAGCTCCTACAATGAGCAGTTCTTC.

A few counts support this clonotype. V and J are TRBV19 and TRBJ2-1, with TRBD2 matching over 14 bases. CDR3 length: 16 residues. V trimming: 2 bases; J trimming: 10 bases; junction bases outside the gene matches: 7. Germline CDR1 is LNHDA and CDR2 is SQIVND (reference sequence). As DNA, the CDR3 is TGTGCCAGTAGTATACGGACTAGCGGGAGGAGTCTGGAGCAGTTCTTC. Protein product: CASSIRTSGRSLEQFF.

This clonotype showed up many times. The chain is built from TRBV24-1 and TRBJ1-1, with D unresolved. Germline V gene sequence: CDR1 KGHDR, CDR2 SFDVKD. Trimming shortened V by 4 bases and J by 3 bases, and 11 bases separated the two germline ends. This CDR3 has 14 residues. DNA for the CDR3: TGTGCCACCAGTGAGACCGGGAGCCACACTGAAGCTTTCTTT. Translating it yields CATSETGSHTEAFF.

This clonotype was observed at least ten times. The CDR3 DNA sequence: TGTGCCAGCAGCTTACGGAACACTGAAGCTTTCTTT. Translating it yields CASSLRNTEAFF. This chain links TRBV28 with TRBJ1-1, with D hard to call. The V end lost 6 bases, the J end lost 1 base, and 6 bases lay between the germline ends. The CDR3 length is 12 residues. The germline V gene has CDR1 MDHEN and CDR2 SYDVKM.

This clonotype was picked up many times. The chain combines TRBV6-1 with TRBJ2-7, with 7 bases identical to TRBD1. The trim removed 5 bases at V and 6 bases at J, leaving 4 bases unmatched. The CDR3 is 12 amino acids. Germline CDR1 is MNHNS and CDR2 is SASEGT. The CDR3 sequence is CASSTGTVEQYF. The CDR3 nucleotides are TGTGCCAGCAGTACCGGGACAGTCGAGCAGTACTTC.

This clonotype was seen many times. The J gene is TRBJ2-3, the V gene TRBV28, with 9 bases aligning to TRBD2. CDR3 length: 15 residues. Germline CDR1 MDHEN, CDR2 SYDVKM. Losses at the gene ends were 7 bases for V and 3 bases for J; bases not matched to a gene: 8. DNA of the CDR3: TGTGCCAGCAAAAGACCGGGACTAGCTACAGATACGCAGTATTTT. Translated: CASKRPGLATDTQYF. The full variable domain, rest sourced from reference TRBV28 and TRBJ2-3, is DVKVTQSSRYLVKRTGEKVFLECVQDMDHENMFWYRQDPGLGLRLIYFSYDVKMKEKGDIPEGYSVSREKKERFSLILESASTNQTSMYLCASKRPGLATDTQYFGPGTRLTVL.

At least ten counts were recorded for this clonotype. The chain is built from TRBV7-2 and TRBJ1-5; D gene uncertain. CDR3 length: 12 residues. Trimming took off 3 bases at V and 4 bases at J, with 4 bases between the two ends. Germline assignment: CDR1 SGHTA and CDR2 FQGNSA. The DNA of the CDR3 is TGTGCCAGCAGCTTCCAAAATCAGCCCCAGCATTTT. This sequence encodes CASSFQNQPQHF.

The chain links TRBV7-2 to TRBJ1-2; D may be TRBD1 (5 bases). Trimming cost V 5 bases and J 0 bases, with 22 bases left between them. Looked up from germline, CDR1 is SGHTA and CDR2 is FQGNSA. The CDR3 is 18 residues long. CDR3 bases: TGTGCCAGCAGCCGACCCGCGGGGCAGAACCTAGCTAACTATGGCTACACCTTC. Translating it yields CASSRPAGQNLANYGYTF.

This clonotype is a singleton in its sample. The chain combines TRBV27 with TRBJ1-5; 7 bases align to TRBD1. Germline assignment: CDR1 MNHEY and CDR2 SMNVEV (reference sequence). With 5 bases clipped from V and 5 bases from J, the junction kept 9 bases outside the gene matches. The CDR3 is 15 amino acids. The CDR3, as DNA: TGTGCCAGCAGTCACATGACAGGGCCAGATCAGCCCCAGCATTTT. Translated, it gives CASSHMTGPDQPQHF.

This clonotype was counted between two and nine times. DNA for the CDR3: TGCAGCGTTGGTTTTCCCGAGCAGTACTTC. Its translation: CSVGFPEQYF. The chain employs TRBV29-1 and TRBJ2-7; D not resolved. V was clipped by 4 bases and J by 6 bases, with 7 bases between them. The CDR3 extends over 10 amino acids. Germline lookup yields CDR1 SQVTM and CDR2 ANQGSEA.

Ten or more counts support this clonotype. CDR3 sequence reads: CASSLDLYNSPLHF. The DNA for the CDR3 is TGCGCCAGCAGCTTGGATCTCTATAATTCACCCCTCCACTTT. V and J are TRBV5-1 and TRBJ1-6; D is unresolved. The length of the CDR3 is 14 residues. Between the trimmed V and J ends, which lost 0 bases and 3 bases, there was a span of 4 bases. Looked up from germline, CDR1 is SGHRS and CDR2 is YFSETQ.

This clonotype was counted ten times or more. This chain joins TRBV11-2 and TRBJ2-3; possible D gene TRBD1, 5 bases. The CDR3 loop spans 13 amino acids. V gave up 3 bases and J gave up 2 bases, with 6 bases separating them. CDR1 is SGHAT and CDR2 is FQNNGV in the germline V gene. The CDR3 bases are TGTGCCAGCAGCTTGGGGCTCACAGATACGCAGTATTTT. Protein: CASSLGLTDTQYF.

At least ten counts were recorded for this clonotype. This CDR3 reads CASSQRTTRLSYEQYF. CDR3 DNA: TGTGCCAGCAGTCAACGGACTACTCGACTTTCCTACGAGCAGTACTTC. This chain links TRBV2 with TRBJ2-7, with D possibly matching TRBD2 (6 bases). Germline CDR1 and CDR2: SNHLY and FYNNEI. V was trimmed by 5 bases and J by 1 base, leaving 18 bases between them. The CDR3 covers 16 residues.

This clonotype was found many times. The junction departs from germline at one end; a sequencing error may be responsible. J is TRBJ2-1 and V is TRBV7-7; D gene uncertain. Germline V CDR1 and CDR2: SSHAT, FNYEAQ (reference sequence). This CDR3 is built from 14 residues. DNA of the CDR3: TGTGCTAGCAGCTTAGTCCCAAATCCCAATGAGCAGTTCTTC. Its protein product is CASSLVPNPNEQFF.

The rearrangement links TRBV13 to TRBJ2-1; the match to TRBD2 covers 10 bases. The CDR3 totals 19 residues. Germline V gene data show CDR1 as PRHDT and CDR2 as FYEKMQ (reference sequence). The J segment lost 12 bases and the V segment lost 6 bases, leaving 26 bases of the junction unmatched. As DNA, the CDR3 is TGTGCCAGCAGTTCCATTCGGGCTAGCGGGAGTACACGGGCGCAGGTGCAGTTCTTC. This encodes CASSSIRASGSTRAQVQFF.

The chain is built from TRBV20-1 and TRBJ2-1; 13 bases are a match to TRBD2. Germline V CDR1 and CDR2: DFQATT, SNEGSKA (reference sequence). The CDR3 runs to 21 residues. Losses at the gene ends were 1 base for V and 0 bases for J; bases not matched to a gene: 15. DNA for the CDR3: TGCAGTGCTAGAGTGGGCCTGGGACTAGCGGGAAAAACAAGCTCCTACAATGAGCAGTTCTTC. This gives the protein CSARVGLGLAGKTSSYNEQFF.

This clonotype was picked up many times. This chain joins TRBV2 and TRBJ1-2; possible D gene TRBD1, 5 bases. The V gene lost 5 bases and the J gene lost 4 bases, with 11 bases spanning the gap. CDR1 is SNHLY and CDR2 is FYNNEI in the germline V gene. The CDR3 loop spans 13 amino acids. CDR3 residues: CASSFVGGYGYTF. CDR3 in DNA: TGTGCCAGCAGTTTTGTGGGGGGCTATGGCTACACCTTC.

CDR3 in DNA: TGTGCCAGTAGTATGGAAAGGACAGGGGGCTCACCCCTCCACTTT. It specifies CASSMERTGGSPLHF. The chain couples TRBV19 to TRBJ1-6; 11 bases map to TRBD1. V lost 3 bases, J lost 10 bases, and 5 bases stayed unmatched. The CDR3 sequence is 15 residues long. Per the germline V gene, CDR1 is LNHDA and CDR2 is SQIVND (reference sequence).

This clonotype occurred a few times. The CDR3 nucleotides are TGTGCCAGCTCACCACTGGCTAGCGGGGCCTCCTACGAGCAGTACTTC. It yields the protein CASSPLASGASYEQYF. The gene calls are TRBV18 and TRBJ2-7, with TRBD2 matching 9 bases. This CDR3 has 16 amino acids. Germline CDR1 KGHSH, CDR2 LQKENI. V lost 1 base and J lost 0; bases outside the gene matches: 4.

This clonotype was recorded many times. The DNA of the CDR3 is TGTGCCAGCCGTTCGGGGTCTGAGCAGTACTTC. This codes for CASRSGSEQYF. V is TRBV27 and J is TRBJ2-7; TRBD2 might be the D (5 bases). Germline values: CDR1 MNHEY, CDR2 SMNVEV (reference sequence). This CDR3 has 11 residues. Trimming removed 8 bases from V and 7 bases from J, with 12 bases in between.

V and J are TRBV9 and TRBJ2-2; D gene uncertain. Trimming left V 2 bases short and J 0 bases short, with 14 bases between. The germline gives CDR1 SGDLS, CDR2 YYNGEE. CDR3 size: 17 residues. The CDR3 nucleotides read TGTGCCAGCAGCGTGGGTGCAGGCATGACGAACACCGGGGAGCTGTTTTTT. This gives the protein CASSVGAGMTNTGELFF.

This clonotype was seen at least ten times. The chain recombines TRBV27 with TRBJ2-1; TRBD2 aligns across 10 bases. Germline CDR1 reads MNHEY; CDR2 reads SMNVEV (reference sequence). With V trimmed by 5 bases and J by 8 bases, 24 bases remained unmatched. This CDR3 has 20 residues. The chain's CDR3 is CASSPPLARESGRAFYEQFF. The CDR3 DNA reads TGTGCCAGCAGTCCCCCCCTAGCAAGGGAGAGCGGGAGGGCCTTCTATGAGCAGTTCTTC.

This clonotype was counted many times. In nucleotides, the CDR3 is TGTGCCAGCAGCCTCCTATCGACAGCGAACACTGAAGCTTTCTTT. It codes for CASSLLSTANTEAFF. V and J are TRBV7-8 and TRBJ1-1, with D possibly TRBD1 on 5 matching bases. Deletions cut 5 bases from V and 1 base from J, with 14 bases between. The CDR3 extends over 15 amino acids. Per germline, CDR1 SGHVS and CDR2 FQNEAQ.

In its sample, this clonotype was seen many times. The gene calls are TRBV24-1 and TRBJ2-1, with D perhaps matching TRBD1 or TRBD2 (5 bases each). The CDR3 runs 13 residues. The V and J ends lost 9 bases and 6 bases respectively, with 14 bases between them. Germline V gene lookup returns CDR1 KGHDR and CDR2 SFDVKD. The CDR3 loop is CATGDRARNEQFF. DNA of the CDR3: TGTGCCACCGGGGACCGGGCCCGCAATGAGCAGTTCTTC.

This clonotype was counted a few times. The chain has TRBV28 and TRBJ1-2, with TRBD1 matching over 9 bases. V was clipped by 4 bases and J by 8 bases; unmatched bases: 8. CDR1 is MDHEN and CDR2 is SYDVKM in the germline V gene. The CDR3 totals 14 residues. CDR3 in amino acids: CASSSVGQGYGYTF. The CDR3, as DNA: TGTGCCAGCAGTTCCGTGGGACAGGGTTACGGCTACACCTTC.